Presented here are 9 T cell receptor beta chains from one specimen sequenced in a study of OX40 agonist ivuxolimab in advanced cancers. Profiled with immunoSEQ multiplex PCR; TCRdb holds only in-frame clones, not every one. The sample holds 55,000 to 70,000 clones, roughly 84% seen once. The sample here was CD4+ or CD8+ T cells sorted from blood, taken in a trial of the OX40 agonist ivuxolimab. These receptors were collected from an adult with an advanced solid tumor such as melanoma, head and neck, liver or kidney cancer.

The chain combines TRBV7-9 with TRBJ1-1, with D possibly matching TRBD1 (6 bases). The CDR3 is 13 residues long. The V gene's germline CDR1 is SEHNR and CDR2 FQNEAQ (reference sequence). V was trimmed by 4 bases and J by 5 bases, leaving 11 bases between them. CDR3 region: CASSSQGRTEAFF. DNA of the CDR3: TGTGCCAGCAGCTCACAGGGTCGGACTGAAGCTTTCTTT. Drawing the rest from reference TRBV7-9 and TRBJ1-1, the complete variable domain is DTGVSQNPRHKITKRGQNVTFRCDPISEHNRLYWYRQTLGQGPEFLTYFQNEAQLEKSRLLSDRFSAERPKGSFSTLEIQRTEQGDSAMYLCASSSQGRTEAFFGQGTRLTVV.

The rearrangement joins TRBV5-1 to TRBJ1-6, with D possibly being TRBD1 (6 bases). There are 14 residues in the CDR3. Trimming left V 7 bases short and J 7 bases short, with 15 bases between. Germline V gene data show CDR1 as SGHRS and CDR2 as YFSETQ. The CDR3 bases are TGCGCCAGCTCCCCGGACAGTCTAAATTCACCCCTCCACTTT. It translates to CASSPDSLNSPLHF.

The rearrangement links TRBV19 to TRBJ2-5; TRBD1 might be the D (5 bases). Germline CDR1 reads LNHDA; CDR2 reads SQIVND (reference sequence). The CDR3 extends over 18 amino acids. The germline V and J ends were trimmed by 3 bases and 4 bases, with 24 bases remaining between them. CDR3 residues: CASSMVIPSGLDGETQYF. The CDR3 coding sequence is TGTGCCAGTAGTATGGTGATCCCATCAGGGTTAGATGGAGAGACCCAGTACTTC.

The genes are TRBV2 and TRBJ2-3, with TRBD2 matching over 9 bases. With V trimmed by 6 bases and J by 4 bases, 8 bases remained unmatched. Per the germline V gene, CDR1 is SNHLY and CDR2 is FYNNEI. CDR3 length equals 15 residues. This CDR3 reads CASSPSGIVSDTQYF. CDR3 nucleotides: TGTGCCAGCAGCCCTAGCGGGATTGTGTCAGATACGCAGTATTTT.

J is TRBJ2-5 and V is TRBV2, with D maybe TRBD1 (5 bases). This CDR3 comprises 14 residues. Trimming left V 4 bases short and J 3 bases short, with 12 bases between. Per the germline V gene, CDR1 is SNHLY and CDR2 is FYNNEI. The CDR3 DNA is TGTGCCAGCAGTGTCGGCAACAGGAAAGAGACCCAGTACTTC. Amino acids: CASSVGNRKETQYF.

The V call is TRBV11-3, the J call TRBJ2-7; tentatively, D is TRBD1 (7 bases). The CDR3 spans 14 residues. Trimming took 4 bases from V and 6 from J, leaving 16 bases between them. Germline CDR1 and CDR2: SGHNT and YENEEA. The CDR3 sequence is CASSSETGRSEQYF. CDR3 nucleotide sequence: TGTGCCAGCAGCTCAGAGACAGGGAGGAGCGAGCAGTACTTC.

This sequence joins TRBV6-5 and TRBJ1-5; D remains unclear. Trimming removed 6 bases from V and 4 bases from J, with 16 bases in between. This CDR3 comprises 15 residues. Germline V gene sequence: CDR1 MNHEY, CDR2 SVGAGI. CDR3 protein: CASRPQATRNQPQHF. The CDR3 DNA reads TGTGCCAGCAGACCGCAGGCTACCCGTAATCAGCCCCAGCATTTT.

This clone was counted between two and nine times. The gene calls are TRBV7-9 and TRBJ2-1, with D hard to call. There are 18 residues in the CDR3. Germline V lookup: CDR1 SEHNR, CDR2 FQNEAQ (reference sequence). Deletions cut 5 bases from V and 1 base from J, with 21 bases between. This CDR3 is CASSTRGFRTGSYNEQFF. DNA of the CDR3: TGTGCCAGCAGCACGAGAGGCTTTCGGACGGGTTCCTACAATGAGCAGTTCTTC.

The CDR3 here is CASSLAIDNYGYTF. CDR3 DNA sequence: TGTGCCAGCAGCTTAGCGATAGATAACTATGGCTACACCTTC. The chain links TRBV7-9 to TRBJ1-2; D unresolved. Germline V lookup: CDR1 SEHNR, CDR2 FQNEAQ (reference sequence). V was shortened by 0 bases and J by 1 base, with 6 bases between the two germline ends. CDR3 length equals 14 residues.